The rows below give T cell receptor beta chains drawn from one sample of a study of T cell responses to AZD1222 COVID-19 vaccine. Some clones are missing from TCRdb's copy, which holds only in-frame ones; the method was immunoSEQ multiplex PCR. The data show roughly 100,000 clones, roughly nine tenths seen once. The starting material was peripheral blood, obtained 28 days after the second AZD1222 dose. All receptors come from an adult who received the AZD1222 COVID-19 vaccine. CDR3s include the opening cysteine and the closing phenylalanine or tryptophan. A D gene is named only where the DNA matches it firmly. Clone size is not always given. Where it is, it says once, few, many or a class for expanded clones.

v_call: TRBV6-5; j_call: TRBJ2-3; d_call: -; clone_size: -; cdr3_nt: TGTGCCAGCAGTTACTCATCGCGCACAGATACGCAGTATTTT; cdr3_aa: CASSYSSRTDTQYF
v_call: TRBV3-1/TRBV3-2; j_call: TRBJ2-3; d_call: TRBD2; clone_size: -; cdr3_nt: TGTGCCAGCAGCCAATTTCCAGCGGGAGGAGGAACAGATACGCAGTATTTT; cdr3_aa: CASSQFPAGGGTDTQYF
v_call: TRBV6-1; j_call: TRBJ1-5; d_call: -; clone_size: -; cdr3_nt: TGTGCCAGCAGTGAAGCAAGACTAGCAGGGGACGGGCAGCCCCAGCATTTT; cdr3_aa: CASSEARLAGDGQPQHF
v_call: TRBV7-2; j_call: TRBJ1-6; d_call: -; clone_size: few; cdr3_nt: TGTGCCAGCAGCTTAATTTCCGTAATGAATTCACCCCTCCACTTT; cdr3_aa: CASSLISVMNSPLHF
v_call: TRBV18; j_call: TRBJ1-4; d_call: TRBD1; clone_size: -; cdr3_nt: TGTGCCAGCTCACCACGGACAGGAAATGAAAAACTGTTTTTT; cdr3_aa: CASSPRTGNEKLFF
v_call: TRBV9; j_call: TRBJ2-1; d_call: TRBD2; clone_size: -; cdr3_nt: TGTGCCAGCAGCTCAGGGACTAGCGGGCCCTACAATGAGCAGTTCTTC; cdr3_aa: CASSSGTSGPYNEQFF
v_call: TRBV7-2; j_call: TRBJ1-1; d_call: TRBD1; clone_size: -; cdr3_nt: TGTGCCAGCAGCTTAACAGGGGTCACTGAAGCTTTCTTT; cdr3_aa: CASSLTGVTEAFF
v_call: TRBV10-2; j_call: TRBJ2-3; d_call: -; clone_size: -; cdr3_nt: TGCGCCAGCATCGCTAGTCCCCCAGATACGCAGTATTTT; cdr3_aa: CASIASPPDTQYF
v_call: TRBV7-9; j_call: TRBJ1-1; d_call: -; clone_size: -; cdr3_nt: TGTGCCAGCAGCTTATTACCCCCCCCACAGGGCGCCACTGAAGCTTTCTTT; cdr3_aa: CASSLLPPPQGATEAFF
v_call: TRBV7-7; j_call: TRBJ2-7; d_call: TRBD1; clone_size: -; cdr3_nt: TGTGCCAGCAGCTTAGACGGGACAGGGACCCCCCAGTACTTC; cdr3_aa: CASSLDGTGTPQYF
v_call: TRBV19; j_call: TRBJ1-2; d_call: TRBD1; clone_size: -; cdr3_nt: TGTGCCAGTAGTATAACCGGGACAGGGGGCCACTATGGCTACACCTTC; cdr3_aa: CASSITGTGGHYGYTF
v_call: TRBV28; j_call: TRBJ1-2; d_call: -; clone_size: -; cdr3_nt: TGTGCCAGCAGTCTAGTTGACTACTATGGCTACACCTTC; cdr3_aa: CASSLVDYYGYTF
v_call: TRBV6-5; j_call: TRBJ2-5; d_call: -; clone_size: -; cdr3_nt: TGTGCCAGCAGCCACACGGTCACCCAAGAGACCCAGTACTTC; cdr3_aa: CASSHTVTQETQYF
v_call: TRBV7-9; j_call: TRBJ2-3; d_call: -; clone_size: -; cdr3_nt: TGTGCCAGCAGCTACGCAGGAAGGGCCAGCACAGATACGCAGTATTTT; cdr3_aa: CASSYAGRASTDTQYF
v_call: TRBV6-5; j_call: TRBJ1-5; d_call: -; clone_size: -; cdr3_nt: TGTGCCAGCAGGACGGGGGGTGAAAATCAGCCCCAGCATTTT; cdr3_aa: CASRTGGENQPQHF
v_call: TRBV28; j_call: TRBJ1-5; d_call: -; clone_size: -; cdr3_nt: TGTGCCAGCAGTTTAACGACCCCCTATCAGCCCCAGCATTTT; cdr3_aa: CASSLTTPYQPQHF
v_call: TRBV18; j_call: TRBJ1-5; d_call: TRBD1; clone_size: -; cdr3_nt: TGTGCCAGCTCACCAGGACAGGGAAATCAGCCCCAGCATTTT; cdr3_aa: CASSPGQGNQPQHF
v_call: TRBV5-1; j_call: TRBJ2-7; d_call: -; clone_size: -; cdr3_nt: TGCGCCAGCAGCTTGGCTGTCACATCCACCTCCTACGAGCAGTACTTC; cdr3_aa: CASSLAVTSTSYEQYF
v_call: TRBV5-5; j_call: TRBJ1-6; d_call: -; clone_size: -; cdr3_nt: TGTGCCAGCAGCTTAGGGCAGGCAATTAATTCACCCCTCCACTTT; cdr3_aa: CASSLGQAINSPLHF
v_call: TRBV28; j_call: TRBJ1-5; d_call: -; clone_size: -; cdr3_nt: TGTGCCAGCAATACTCGGACAAAACGACCCGGGCATTTT; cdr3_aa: CASNTRTKRPGHF
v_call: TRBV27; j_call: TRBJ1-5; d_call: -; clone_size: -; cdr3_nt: TGTGCCAGCAGTTCCCTCCTCGGGAATAGCAATCAGCCCCAGCATTTT; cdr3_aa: CASSSLLGNSNQPQHF
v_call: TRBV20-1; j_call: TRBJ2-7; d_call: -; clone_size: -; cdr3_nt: TGCAGTGCTAGTGGTCTAGACTCCGAGCAGTACTTC; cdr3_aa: CSASGLDSEQYF
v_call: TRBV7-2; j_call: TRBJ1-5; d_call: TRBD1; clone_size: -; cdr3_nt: TGTGCCAGCAGCTTCGTTGGGACAGGGAATCAGCCCCAGCATTTT; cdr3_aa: CASSFVGTGNQPQHF
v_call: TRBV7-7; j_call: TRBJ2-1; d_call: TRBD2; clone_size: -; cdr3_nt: TGTGCCAGCAGTCTTGGACTAGCGGGAGGGAGCTCCTACAATGAGCAGTTCTTC; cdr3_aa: CASSLGLAGGSSYNEQFF
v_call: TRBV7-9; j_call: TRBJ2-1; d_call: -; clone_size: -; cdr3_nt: TGTGCCAGCAGTCAATTCGGGACTGACTCCTACAATGAGCAGTTCTTC; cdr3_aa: CASSQFGTDSYNEQFF
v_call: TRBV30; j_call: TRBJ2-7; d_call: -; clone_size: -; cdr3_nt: TGTGCCTGGAGTGTTACGGGGCCATCCCCCTACGAGCAGTACTTC; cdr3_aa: CAWSVTGPSPYEQYF
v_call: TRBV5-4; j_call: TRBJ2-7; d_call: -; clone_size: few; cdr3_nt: TGTGCCAGCAGCCAAGGGGTAGTAGCCTACGAGCAGTACTTC; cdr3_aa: CASSQGVVAYEQYF
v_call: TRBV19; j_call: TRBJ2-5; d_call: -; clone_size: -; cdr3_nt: TGTGCCAGTAGTATAGGTCCAGGGCAAGAGACCCAGTACTTC; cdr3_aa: CASSIGPGQETQYF
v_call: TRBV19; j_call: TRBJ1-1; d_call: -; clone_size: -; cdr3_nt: TGTGCCAGTAGTCGGGTTGACAACACTGAAGCTTTCTTT; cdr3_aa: CASSRVDNTEAFF
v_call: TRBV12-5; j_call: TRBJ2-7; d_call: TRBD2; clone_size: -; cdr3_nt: TGTGCTAGTGGCTCCGGGACTAGCGGGACTCCGGACTTC; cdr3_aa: CASGSGTSGTPDF
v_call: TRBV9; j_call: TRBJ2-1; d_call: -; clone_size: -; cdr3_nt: TGTGCCAGCAGCGTTGAAATAGCGGAGAGCTCCTACAATGAGCAGTTCTTC; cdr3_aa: CASSVEIAESSYNEQFF
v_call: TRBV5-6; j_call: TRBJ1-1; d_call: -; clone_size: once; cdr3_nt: TGTGCCAGCAGCGGCTCCGGGTCCGCCACAGGGTACACTGAAGCTTTCTTT; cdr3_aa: CASSGSGSATGYTEAFF
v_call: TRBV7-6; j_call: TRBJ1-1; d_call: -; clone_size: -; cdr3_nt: TGTGCCAGCAGCCAGTGGGCAGGGAACACTGAAGCTTTCTTT; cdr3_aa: CASSQWAGNTEAFF
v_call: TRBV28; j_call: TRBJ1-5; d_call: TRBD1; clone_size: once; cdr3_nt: TGTGCCAGCGTCGGGACAGTTCAGCCCCAGCATTTT; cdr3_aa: CASVGTVQPQHF
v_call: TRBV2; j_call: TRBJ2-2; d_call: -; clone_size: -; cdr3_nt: TGTGCCAGCAGTGATCTCCCCGGGGAGCTGTTTTTT; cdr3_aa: CASSDLPGELFF
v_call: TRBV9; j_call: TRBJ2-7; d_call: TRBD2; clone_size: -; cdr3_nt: TGTGCCAGCAGCGAAACTAGCGGGAGCTACGAGCAGTACTTC; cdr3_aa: CASSETSGSYEQYF
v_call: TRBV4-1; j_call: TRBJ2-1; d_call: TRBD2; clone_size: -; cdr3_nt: TGCGCCAGCAGCCAAGCTAGCGGAGACTACAATGAGCAGTTCTTC; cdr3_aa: CASSQASGDYNEQFF
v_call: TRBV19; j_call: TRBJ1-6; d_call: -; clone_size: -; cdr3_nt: TGTGCCAGTAGTCCCCAAACGAGGGGTTCCTATAATTCACCCCTCCACTTT; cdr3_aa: CASSPQTRGSYNSPLHF
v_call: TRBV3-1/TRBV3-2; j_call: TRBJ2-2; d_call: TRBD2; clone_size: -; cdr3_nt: TGTGCCAGCAGCCAAGTCGGAGGGACTAGCGGTTACACCGGGGAGCTGTTTTTT; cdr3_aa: CASSQVGGTSGYTGELFF
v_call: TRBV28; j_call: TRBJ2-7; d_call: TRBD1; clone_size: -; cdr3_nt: TGTGCCAGCAGCCCCCTGGGACAGGGACTCTACGAGCAGTACTTC; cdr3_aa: CASSPLGQGLYEQYF
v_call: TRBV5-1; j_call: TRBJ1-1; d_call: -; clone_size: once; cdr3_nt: TGCGCCAGCAGCTTGGCGGGGTATAACACTGAAGCTTTCTTT; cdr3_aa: CASSLAGYNTEAFF
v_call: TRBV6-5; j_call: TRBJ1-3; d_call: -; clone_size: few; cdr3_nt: TGTGCCAGCAGTCGTACACAAGGAAACACCATATATTTT; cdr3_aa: CASSRTQGNTIYF
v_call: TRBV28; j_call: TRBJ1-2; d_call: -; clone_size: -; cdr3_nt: TGTGCCAGCAGGTCGGGTCCCGACTATGGCTACACCTTC; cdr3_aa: CASRSGPDYGYTF
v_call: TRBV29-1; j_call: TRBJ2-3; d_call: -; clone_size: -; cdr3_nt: TGCAGCGTTGATGGTAGGGGTGGTACAGATACGCAGTATTTT; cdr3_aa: CSVDGRGGTDTQYF
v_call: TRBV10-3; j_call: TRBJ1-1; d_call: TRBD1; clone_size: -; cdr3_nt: TGTGCCATCAGTGATACAGGGGTGACCACTGAAGCTTTCTTT; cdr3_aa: CAISDTGVTTEAFF
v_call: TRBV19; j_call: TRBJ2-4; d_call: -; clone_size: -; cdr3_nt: TGTGCCAGTACCAGCCCCCCAGTAATAGCCAAAAACATTCAGTACTTC; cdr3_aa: CASTSPPVIAKNIQYF